These T cell receptor beta chains were read from a single sample in a study of T cell responses to AZD1222 COVID-19 vaccine. Method: immunoSEQ multiplex PCR; TCRdb's copy keeps in-frame clones and lacks some. Of about 130,000 clones listed, approximately 85% were seen once; the top ten hold 4.5% to 7%. Source: peripheral blood, taken 28 days after the second AZD1222 dose. The receptor set was obtained from an adult who received the AZD1222 COVID-19 vaccine. The CDR3 runs from the conserved cysteine through the conserved F or W. Fields, in order: D gene, V gene, J gene, clone size, CDR3 protein, CDR3 DNA. A D gene is named only where the DNA matches it firmly. Some rows have no size entry. The others give once, few or many, or a class for an expanded clone.

NA	TRBV6-5	TRBJ2-7	NA	CASRTGLWRQYF	TGTGCCAGCAGAACGGGCCTGTGGAGGCAGTACTTC
NA	TRBV5-5	TRBJ2-2	NA	CASSLVRQPTGELFF	TGTGCCAGCAGCTTGGTGCGTCAGCCGACCGGGGAGCTGTTTTTT
NA	TRBV5-1	TRBJ2-3	NA	CASSFGGGTDTQYF	TGCGCCAGCAGCTTCGGCGGCGGCACAGATACGCAGTATTTT
NA	TRBV19	TRBJ1-1	NA	CASSISEGGTEAFF	TGTGCCAGTAGTATTTCGGAGGGAGGCACTGAAGCTTTCTTT
TRBD1	TRBV5-1	TRBJ2-3	NA	CASSLQGAPEDTQYF	TGCGCCAGCAGCCTACAGGGGGCCCCTGAGGATACGCAGTATTTT
NA	TRBV12-3/TRBV12-4	TRBJ2-7	NA	CASSLGYNEQYF	TGTGCCAGCAGTTTAGGGTACAACGAGCAGTACTTC
NA	TRBV28	TRBJ2-4	NA	CASSLPGRASKNIQYF	TGTGCCAGCAGTTTACCTGGCAGGGCTTCCAAAAACATTCAGTACTTC
NA	TRBV7-6	TRBJ1-1	NA	CASSSEWDTEAFF	TGTGCCAGCAGCTCTGAATGGGACACTGAAGCTTTCTTT
TRBD1	TRBV5-1	TRBJ2-2	NA	CASSLLPTSDRGSTGELFF	TGCGCCAGCAGCTTACTACCCACTTCTGACAGGGGAAGCACCGGGGAGCTGTTTTTT
NA	TRBV6-5	TRBJ1-6	NA	CASSDSPKGNSPLHF	TGTGCCAGCAGTGACTCCCCCAAGGGCAATTCACCCCTCCACTTT
NA	TRBV7-8	TRBJ1-1	NA	CASSLGGAGTEAFF	TGTGCCAGCAGCTTAGGGGGGGCTGGGACTGAAGCTTTCTTT
NA	TRBV11-2	TRBJ1-1	NA	CASSLEGHGEAFF	TGTGCCAGCAGCTTAGAGGGGCATGGTGAAGCTTTCTTT
TRBD2	TRBV6-2/TRBV6-3	TRBJ2-1	NA	CASSSPGLAGGSSYNEQFF	TGTGCCAGCAGTTCCCCGGGACTAGCGGGGGGGAGCTCCTACAATGAGCAGTTCTTC
NA	TRBV6-5	TRBJ2-3	NA	CASIRDRSTDTQYF	TGTGCCAGCATTCGAGACAGGAGCACAGATACGCAGTATTTT
NA	TRBV28	TRBJ1-1	NA	CASTTRALNTEAFF	TGTGCCAGCACTACACGGGCCCTTAACACTGAAGCTTTCTTT
NA	TRBV27	TRBJ1-6	NA	CASSLSSRISSYNSPLHF	TGTGCCAGCAGTTTATCGTCCAGGATAAGCTCCTATAATTCACCCCTCCACTTT
TRBD1	TRBV30	TRBJ1-4	NA	CAWGKDRGAEKLFF	TGTGCCTGGGGTAAAGACAGGGGTGCTGAAAAACTGTTTTTT
NA	TRBV2	TRBJ2-5	few	CASSRGPEETQYF	TGTGCCAGCAGCAGGGGTCCGGAGGAGACCCAGTACTTC